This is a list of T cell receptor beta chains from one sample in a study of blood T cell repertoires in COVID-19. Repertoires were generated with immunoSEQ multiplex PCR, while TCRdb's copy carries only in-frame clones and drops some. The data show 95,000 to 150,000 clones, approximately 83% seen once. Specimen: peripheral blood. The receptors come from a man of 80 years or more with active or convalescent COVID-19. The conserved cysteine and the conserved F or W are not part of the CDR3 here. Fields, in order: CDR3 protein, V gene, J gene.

CDR3 protein: ASSEEGAAIYGYT
V gene: TRBV6-1
J gene: TRBJ1-2

CDR3 protein: ASSPPVSGTDTQY
V gene: TRBV18
J gene: TRBJ2-3

CDR3 protein: ASTRGVTNTEAF
V gene: TRBV14
J gene: TRBJ1-1

CDR3 protein: ASSRGQDTEAF
V gene: TRBV7-3
J gene: TRBJ1-1

CDR3 protein: SVESNRWADYGYT
V gene: TRBV29-1
J gene: TRBJ1-2

CDR3 protein: ASSLRSGAGELF
V gene: TRBV5-4
J gene: TRBJ2-2

CDR3 protein: ASSQGAETQY
V gene: TRBV4-1
J gene: TRBJ2-5

CDR3 protein: ASSVAQLNTEAF
V gene: TRBV9
J gene: TRBJ1-1

CDR3 protein: ATSPREVGGDTQY
V gene: TRBV15
J gene: TRBJ2-3

CDR3 protein: ASSDDYGHTEAF
V gene: TRBV7-9
J gene: TRBJ1-1

CDR3 protein: ASSFGVASDTQY
V gene: TRBV5-1
J gene: TRBJ2-3

CDR3 protein: ASSLGGYTQY
V gene: TRBV11-2
J gene: TRBJ2-3

CDR3 protein: ASSLPVNSPLH
V gene: TRBV7-2
J gene: TRBJ1-6

CDR3 protein: ASSSQINTEAF
V gene: TRBV7-3
J gene: TRBJ1-1

CDR3 protein: ASSLRLAGGWTDTQY
V gene: TRBV11-2
J gene: TRBJ2-3

CDR3 protein: ASSTLADSSYEQY
V gene: TRBV6-2/TRBV6-3
J gene: TRBJ2-7

CDR3 protein: ASSPVLGGGAGELF
V gene: TRBV9
J gene: TRBJ2-2

CDR3 protein: ASAPRDRQETQY
V gene: TRBV7-9
J gene: TRBJ2-5

CDR3 protein: ATSPNPGVAYGYT
V gene: TRBV15
J gene: TRBJ1-2

CDR3 protein: ASSLRERVSETQY
V gene: TRBV6-2/TRBV6-3
J gene: TRBJ2-5

CDR3 protein: ASSPPGGRDGNTIY
V gene: TRBV7-9
J gene: TRBJ1-3

CDR3 protein: ASSYRGNQPQH
V gene: TRBV6-6
J gene: TRBJ1-5

CDR3 protein: ASSQGQGGRNQPQH
V gene: TRBV4-2
J gene: TRBJ1-5

CDR3 protein: ASGPGTGGTEAF
V gene: TRBV12-5
J gene: TRBJ1-1

CDR3 protein: ASSLDIEYGYT
V gene: TRBV7-9
J gene: TRBJ1-2